The T cell receptor beta chain under discussion was sequenced for a study of blood T cell repertoires in COVID-19 (dated by TCRdb to about 2020). For context, the study as a whole: Collaborator samples came from the United States, Italy and Spain and covered acute and convalescent phases of COVID-19. The samples were drawn from two sources: the first 160 participants of the ongoing ImmuneRACE study, and 1,254 subjects contributed by 6 global collaborators. The repertoires were made available in a free public database intended to serve as a resource for research on the immune response to SARS-CoV-2. The material from the prospective study consisted of cDNA or gDNA derived from T cells, B-cell-depleted T cells, or PBMCs. Deeply sampled blood TCRbeta repertoires from subjects exposed to, actively infected with, or recovered from COVID-19 were included in the dataset. Sample metadata almost always included a de-identified subject ID, COVID-19 status, age in years and sex. HLA class I and class II types, where available, came from metadata supplied by the sample provider rather than from assay-based typing.

Remarks on this clone: The antigen this receptor binds is unknown. No much larger clone is present one base from it, and per-base qualities are unavailable.

From the cysteine through the phenylalanine, the CDR3 covers 15 amino acids. Only CDR3 DNA is held: 45 bases, read in frame from base 1. CDR1 and CDR2, per the germline V gene, are SGHDN and FVKESK. Clipping removes 4 bases from V and 3 bases from J, with 4 as the unmatched junction base count. The immunoSEQ Assay, a bias-controlled multiplex PCR, was used to amplify TCRbeta CDR3 regions from genomic DNA. The original pipeline was this. Within the assay, amplification of reference gene primers was used to estimate how many nucleated cells each sample contained. To quantify the absolute abundance of each unique TCRbeta CDR3 rearrangement, sequence reads were collapsed and filtered. For each sample, productive Simpson clonality was calculated as the square root of Simpson's diversity index across productive rearrangements. Entries here come from immuneACCESS through TCRdb and include only in-frame sequences with V and J called. Some clones fail to appear in such tables; in the studies checked, an unresolved V gene covers under half of the shortfall, and the cause of the remainder is unknown. V and J calls and clone size are copied from that table; D and trimming were computed from the DNA. Within this sample are under 100,000 clones, with 80% to 90% of them counted one time only. 8% to 9.5% of the sample rests with the top ten.

The collaborating institutions used their own protocols to collect whole blood in K2EDTA tubes. For TCRbeta analysis, collaborators shipped samples in one of three forms: frozen whole blood, isolated PBMCs, or DNA extracted from either of those sample types. The investigation overall reported the following: Clinical and demographic metadata were provided uncurated, with the amount varying by source and participant.

Sequencing input: peripheral blood. The sequence came from a middle-aged man with acute or convalescent COVID-19. Here the chain combines TRBV14 and TRBJ2-1, and TRBD2 aligns with 9 junction nucleotides. This receptor has the CDR3 CASSRPTSGYNEQFF. The nucleotide sequence reads as follows: TGTGCCAGCAGCCGTCCGACTAGCGGCTACAATGAGCAGTTCTTC. Beyond the CDR3, the reference TRBV14 and TRBJ2-1 genes provide the residues; the full variable domain reads: EAGVTQFPSHSVIEKGQTVTLRCDPISGHDNLYWYRRVMGKEIKFLLHFVKESKQDESGMPNNRFLAERTGGTYSTLKVQPAELEDSGVYFCASSRPTSGYNEQFFGPGTRLTVL.